This TCR beta chain was sequenced for a study of spatial heterogeneity in lung cancer. On each TCR cDNA molecule, a unique molecular identifier was present. One entry per CDR3 protein results from TCRdb running MiXCR on the 5' RACE reads. Among under 11,000 distinct CDR3 sequences, 3.7% were seen once, and the ten largest hold around 50%. Trimming cost V 6 bases and J 4 bases, with 8 bases left between them. The CDR3 totals 11 residues. Per the germline V gene, CDR1 is SGHRS and CDR2 is YFSETQ. The time point denotes: sample taken at primary tumor resection. The donor group consisted of around 70 patients who had untreated, early-stage non-small cell lung cancer. TCRs were sequenced from unsorted whole RNA of tumor, nontumor lung or PBMC. This clonotype was seen repeatedly, ten times or more.

The starting material was PBMCs, obtained at surgery. The V call is TRBV5-1, the J call TRBJ2-7, with D perhaps matching TRBD2 (5 bases). The clonotype was recovered from a female donor with early-stage non-small cell lung cancer. CDR3 amino acids: CASTPGYEQYF. The CDR3 coding sequence is TGCGCCAGCACCCCGGGGTACGAGCAGTACTTC.